Each of the 32 T cell receptor beta chains below was sequenced from the same sample in a study of blood T cell repertoires in COVID-19. Method: immunoSEQ multiplex PCR; TCRdb's copy keeps in-frame clones and lacks some. The sample lists fewer than 65,000 clones; roughly 80% were seen once. Sequenced material: peripheral blood. These receptors all stem from a human donor in a cohort sampled during active COVID-19.

The V call is TRBV6-2 or TRBV6-3, the J call TRBJ2-1; 8 nucleotides align to TRBD2. V lost 6 bases, J lost 2 bases, and 9 bases stayed unmatched. The CDR3 has 16 residues. Germline CDR1 and CDR2: MNHEY and SVGEGT. CDR3 region: CASSTTGGAAYNEQFF. CDR3 bases: TGTGCCAGCAGCACCACCGGGGGGGCGGCCTACAATGAGCAGTTCTTC.

V gene TRBV24-1 combines with J gene TRBJ2-3, with D maybe TRBD1 (6 bases). CDR3 length equals 14 residues. Trimming shortened V by 5 bases and J by 3 bases, and 11 bases separated the two germline ends. Germline V gene lookup returns CDR1 KGHDR and CDR2 SFDVKD. The CDR3 DNA sequence: TGTGCCACCAGTGTAGGCCAGGGGACAGATACGCAGTATTTT. Encoded protein: CATSVGQGTDTQYF.

The gene calls are TRBV10-3 and TRBJ2-7; TRBD1 is a possible D gene (6 bases). V was pared by 8 bases and J by 0 bases, with 14 bases between. Looked up from germline, CDR1 is ENHRY and CDR2 is SYGVKD. This CDR3 has 14 residues. CDR3 DNA sequence: TGTGCCATCTCGAGATGGACAGACTCCTACGAGCAGTACTTC. As protein: CAISRWTDSYEQYF.

V is TRBV9 and J is TRBJ2-5, with 12 nucleotides matching TRBD2. V was clipped by 0 bases and J by 5 bases; unmatched bases: 2. The CDR3 totals 15 residues. Germline V gene lookup returns CDR1 SGDLS and CDR2 YYNGEE. CDR3 region: CASSVGLAGVETQYF. The CDR3 region has the DNA TGTGCCAGCAGCGTAGGACTAGCGGGAGTGGAGACCCAGTACTTC.

The chain links TRBV4-1 to TRBJ2-5; TRBD2 matches at 12 bases. Per the germline V gene, CDR1 is MGHRA and CDR2 is YSYEKL. Trimming took 4 bases from V and 5 from J; bases not matched to a gene: 8. The CDR3 contains 16 residues. CDR3 sequence reads: CASSRPLGTSGETQYF. The CDR3 nucleotides are TGCGCCAGCAGCCGACCCCTAGGGACTAGCGGGGAGACCCAGTACTTC.

The V and J genes are TRBV30 and TRBJ1-5; D remains ambiguous. V lost 1 base, J lost 0 bases, and 4 bases lay in between. The CDR3 spans 13 residues. Germline-derived CDR1 and CDR2 are GTSNPN and SVGIG (reference sequence). The CDR3 region is CAWSANSNQPQHF. CDR3 nucleotide sequence: TGTGCCTGGAGTGCAAATAGCAATCAGCCCCAGCATTTT.

The CDR3 DNA sequence: TGTGCCAGCAGCTTAGTAGACAGCTATGAGCAGTTCTTC. Translating it yields CASSLVDSYEQFF. The chain has TRBV7-9 and TRBJ2-1; TRBD1 might be the D (5 bases). Trimming took off 1 base at V and 8 bases at J, with 9 bases between the two ends. The germline V gene encodes CDR1 SEHNR and CDR2 FQNEAQ (reference sequence). This CDR3 spans 13 amino acids.

V gene TRBV9 combines with J gene TRBJ1-2; D possibly corresponds to TRBD1 (6 bases). V lost 3 bases and J lost 10, with 19 bases in between. From germline, CDR1 is SGDLS and CDR2 YYNGEE. The CDR3 totals 14 residues. In nucleotides, the CDR3 is TGTGCCAGCAGCGCAGGACCAGACAGGCGTGACTACACCTTC. It codes for CASSAGPDRRDYTF.

J is TRBJ1-1 and V is TRBV7-9; weak D call: TRBD1 (6 bases). There are 15 residues in the CDR3. Germline CDR1 SEHNR, CDR2 FQNEAQ (reference sequence). Trimming shortened V by 7 bases and J by 4 bases, and 19 bases separated the two germline ends. The CDR3, as DNA: TGTGCCAGCACCCGAGGTTGGGGGCCGGTCACTGAAGCTTTCTTT. The encoded protein is CASTRGWGPVTEAFF.

The rearrangement joins TRBV27 to TRBJ1-1, with TRBD1 as a possible D gene (6 bases). Per the germline V gene, CDR1 is MNHEY and CDR2 is SMNVEV (reference sequence). V lost 4 bases and J lost 6, with 15 bases in between. CDR3 length: 14 amino acids. The CDR3 protein is CASSWKGGHPEAFF. CDR3 sequence (DNA): TGTGCCAGCAGTTGGAAGGGGGGGCATCCTGAAGCTTTCTTT.

V and J are TRBV7-3 and TRBJ2-2, with 7 bases that match TRBD2. V trimming: 5 bases; J trimming: 3 bases; junction bases outside the gene matches: 9. This CDR3 has 16 residues. The germline CDR1 and CDR2 sequences are SGHTA and FQGTGA. The CDR3 protein is CASSQGALADTGELFF. The CDR3 region has the DNA TGTGCCAGCAGCCAAGGGGCGCTAGCGGACACCGGGGAGCTGTTTTTT. Supplemented by reference TRBV7-3 and TRBJ2-2, the full variable domain reads GAGVSQTPSNKVTEKGKYVELRCDPISGHTALYWYRQSLGQGPEFLIYFQGTGAADDSGLPNDRFFAVRPEGSVSTLKIQRTERGDSAVYLCASSQGALADTGELFFGEGSRLTVL.

The chain is built from TRBV9 and TRBJ1-6; weak D call: TRBD1 (5 bases). V lost 0 bases and J lost 7, with 11 bases in between. From germline, CDR1 is SGDLS and CDR2 YYNGEE. The CDR3 has 15 residues. The CDR3 DNA is TGTGCCAGCAGCGTAGCTTCAGGGTTCAATTCACCCCTCCACTTT. Its translation: CASSVASGFNSPLHF.

This rearrangement joins TRBV12-3 or TRBV12-4 to TRBJ1-2; 8 bases are shared with TRBD1. The CDR3 extends over 13 amino acids. V shed 6 bases, J shed 4 bases, and the junction held 4 bases outside the gene matches. This CDR3 is CASSPGGRYGYTF. Here the CDR3 DNA reads TGTGCCAGCAGCCCAGGGGGCCGCTATGGCTACACCTTC.

This clone was seen just once. The rearrangement links TRBV5-1 to TRBJ2-2; D possibly corresponds to TRBD1 (5 bases). This CDR3 is built from 14 residues. CDR1 SGHRS and CDR2 YFSETQ come from the germline V gene. V was clipped by 0 bases and J by 7 bases, with 10 bases between them. The CDR3: CASSLGSQGGELFF. Here the CDR3 DNA reads TGCGCCAGCAGCTTGGGGTCCCAGGGCGGGGAGCTGTTTTTT.

This sequence joins TRBV7-2 and TRBJ1-1; D uncertain. Trimming pared 1 base from V and 1 base from J, leaving 4 bases between. Germline V gene sequence: CDR1 SGHTA, CDR2 FQGNSA. The CDR3 consists of 13 residues. CDR3 residues: CASSLDRNTEAFF. The CDR3 DNA follows: TGTGCCAGCAGCTTAGATCGGAACACTGAAGCTTTCTTT. Full variable domain (remainder filled in from reference TRBV7-2 and TRBJ1-1): GAGVSQSPSNKVTEKGKDVELRCDPISGHTALYWYRQSLGQGLEFLIYFQGNSAPDKSGLPSDRFSAERTGGSVSTLTIQRTQQEDSAVYLCASSLDRNTEAFFGQGTRLTVV.

The rearrangement uses TRBV5-1 and TRBJ1-1, with D maybe TRBD1 (6 bases). CDR3 length: 16 amino acids. V lost 4 bases, J lost 0 bases, and 16 bases lay in between. Germline CDR1 reads SGHRS; CDR2 reads YFSETQ. Written as DNA, the CDR3 is TGCGCCAGCAGCCTCCGGGACACCAACTTGAACACTGAAGCTTTCTTT. Its translation: CASSLRDTNLNTEAFF.

V and J are TRBV2 and TRBJ2-3, with 8 bases fitting TRBD2. Losses at the gene ends were 8 bases for V and 1 base for J; bases not matched to a gene: 8. Germline V gives CDR1 SNHLY, CDR2 FYNNEI. CDR3 size: 15 residues. This CDR3 is CASSFAGGGTDTQYF. CDR3 nucleotide sequence: TGTGCCAGCTCGTTTGCGGGGGGAGGCACAGATACGCAGTATTTT.

Comments on this clone: Other DNA sequences in the sample encode the same CDR3. The genes are TRBV3-1 (or the pseudogene TRBV3-2) and TRBJ2-7; 10 nucleotides match TRBD2. Germline V gene lookup returns CDR1 LGHDT and CDR2 YNNKEL (reference sequence). With 4 bases clipped from V and 2 bases from J, the junction kept 5 bases outside the gene matches. CDR3 length: 15 amino acids. CDR3: CASSPRLAGPYEQYF. The CDR3 bases are TGTGCCAGCAGCCCCCGACTAGCGGGTCCCTACGAGCAGTACTTC.

The chain couples TRBV10-3 to TRBJ1-5; 7 bases are shared with TRBD1. V trimming: 6 bases; J trimming: 0 bases; junction bases outside the gene matches: 8. The CDR3 contains 16 residues. CDR1 and CDR2 from the germline V gene are ENHRY and SYGVKD. CDR3 bases: TGTGCCATCAGGCCTACAGGGGCCGTTAGCAATCAGCCCCAGCATTTT. Translated: CAIRPTGAVSNQPQHF.

The CDR3 sequence: CASSQGTGVGQPQHF. The CDR3, as DNA: TGCGCCAGCAGCCAAGGGACAGGGGTCGGTCAGCCCCAGCATTTT. The chain joins TRBV4-1 to TRBJ1-5, with TRBD1 identical over 9 bases. Unmatched junction bases numbered 4, after V lost 1 base and J lost 6 bases. Per germline, CDR1 MGHRA and CDR2 YSYEKL. The CDR3 covers 15 residues.

The chain recombines TRBV5-1 with TRBJ1-4; tentative D call: TRBD1 (6 bases). The germline CDR1 and CDR2 sequences are SGHRS and YFSETQ. The CDR3 covers 16 residues. V dropped 4 bases and J dropped 0 bases, with 13 bases sitting between them. This CDR3 reads CASSPPTGTTNEKLFF. CDR3 nucleotide sequence: TGCGCCAGCAGCCCGCCAACAGGGACAACTAATGAAAAACTGTTTTTT.

The chain couples TRBV5-1 to TRBJ2-7; maybe TRBD1 (6 bases). CDR1 SGHRS and CDR2 YFSETQ come from the germline V gene. This CDR3 spans 13 amino acids. Deletions cut 5 bases from V and 6 bases from J, with 15 bases between. The chain's CDR3 is CASRRTVEGEQYF. The CDR3 region has the DNA TGCGCCAGCAGAAGGACAGTTGAGGGCGAGCAGTACTTC.

The chain combines TRBV20-1 with TRBJ2-1; D gene ambiguous. The length of the CDR3 is 11 residues. CDR1 is DFQATT and CDR2 is SNEGSKA in the germline V gene (reference sequence). Trimming took off 3 bases at V and 12 bases at J, with 12 bases between the two ends. This CDR3 is CSASRSTRQFF. DNA for the CDR3: TGCAGTGCTAGTAGGAGTACACGGCAGTTCTTC.

The chain uses TRBV11-2 and TRBJ2-1, with 9 nucleotides matching TRBD2. The CDR3 length is 15 residues. The V gene end was trimmed by 5 bases and the J gene end by 0 bases; junction bases not matched to a gene: 2. CDR1 is SGHAT and CDR2 is FQNNGV in the germline V gene. The CDR3 DNA reads as TGTGCCAGCAGCAAGCGGGAGGTCTCCTACAATGAGCAGTTCTTC. It translates to CASSKREVSYNEQFF. The whole variable domain, remainder taken from reference TRBV11-2 and TRBJ2-1, is EAGVAQSPRYKIIEKRQSVAFWCNPISGHATLYWYQQILGQGPKLLIQFQNNGVVDDSQLPKDRFSAERLKGVDSTLKIQPAKLEDSAVYLCASSKREVSYNEQFFGPGTRLTVL.

This clone was observed a few times. The chain has TRBV7-8 and TRBJ1-6, with D possibly being TRBD1 (5 bases). Trimming took 3 bases from V and 10 from J, leaving 13 bases between them. Germline V CDR1 and CDR2: SGHVS, FQNEAQ. The CDR3 length is 14 residues. The CDR3: CASSFRQRESPLHF. The CDR3 coding sequence is TGTGCCAGCAGCTTTCGACAGCGGGAATCACCCCTCCACTTT. Using reference TRBV7-8 and TRBJ1-6 for the parts outside the CDR3, the full variable domain is GAGVSQSPRYKVAKRGQDVALRCDPISGHVSLFWYQQALGQGPEFLTYFQNEAQLDKSGLPSDRFFAERPEGSVSTLKIQRTQQEDSAVYLCASSFRQRESPLHFGNGTRLTVT.

The chain employs TRBV4-1 and TRBJ2-5; D is perhaps TRBD1 (6 bases). This CDR3 is 16 amino acids long. V was trimmed by 1 base and J by 5 bases, leaving 17 bases between them. CDR1 and CDR2 from the germline V gene are MGHRA and YSYEKL. The CDR3 nucleotides are TGCGCCAGCAGCCAAGGTCGGGACATCTTGAGGGAGACCCAGTACTTC. Its protein is CASSQGRDILRETQYF.

The V gene is TRBV14, the J gene TRBJ2-1; the D gene is possibly TRBD2 (5 bases). The CDR3 extends over 14 amino acids. CDR1 is SGHDN, CDR2 FVKESK, per germline. Trimming left V 5 bases short and J 7 bases short, with 15 bases between. CDR3 region: CASSYGRGRNEQFF. CDR3 in DNA: TGTGCCAGCAGCTACGGACGAGGGAGAAATGAGCAGTTCTTC.

The chain has TRBV7-3 and TRBJ1-2; 7 bases fit TRBD1. Germline assignment: CDR1 SGHTA and CDR2 FQGTGA. The V gene end was trimmed by 5 bases and the J gene end by 1 base; junction bases not matched to a gene: 4. The CDR3 is made up of 14 amino acids. The CDR3 loop is CASSQDRNNYGYTF. CDR3 sequence (DNA): TGTGCCAGCAGCCAGGACAGGAATAACTATGGCTACACCTTC.

The chain employs TRBV28 and TRBJ2-7; possible D gene TRBD1, 6 bases. V lost 5 bases and J lost 4, with 15 bases in between. CDR1 and CDR2 (germline): MDHEN, SYDVKM. The length of the CDR3 is 14 residues. CDR3 in DNA: TGTGCCAGCAGTAAACAGGGAAGATGGTACGAGCAGTACTTC. This gives the protein CASSKQGRWYEQYF.

The J gene is TRBJ2-2, the V gene TRBV28; 8 bases fit TRBD1. V lost 8 bases and J lost 0; bases outside the gene matches: 8. CDR1 is MDHEN, CDR2 SYDVKM, per germline. The CDR3 consists of 16 residues. The CDR3 loop is CASFYSGQANTGELFF. In nucleotides, the CDR3 is TGTGCCAGCTTCTACTCGGGACAGGCGAACACCGGGGAGCTGTTTTTT.

The chain employs TRBV2 and TRBJ2-1, with D maybe TRBD1 (6 bases). V gave up 5 bases and J gave up 6 bases, with 11 bases separating them. The CDR3 is made up of 13 amino acids. Germline V gene sequence: CDR1 SNHLY, CDR2 FYNNEI. The CDR3 here is CASSPDSPNEQFF. As DNA, the CDR3 is TGTGCCAGCAGTCCGGACAGTCCCAATGAGCAGTTCTTC.

The rearrangement joins TRBV4-3 to TRBJ2-3; 8 nucleotides agree with TRBD2. V dropped 1 base and J dropped 4; count of bases not matched to a gene: 4. In germline, CDR1 is LGHNA, CDR2 YSLEER. The CDR3 extends over 15 amino acids. The CDR3 nucleotides read TGCGCCAGCAGCCAAGGGAGCGGGGGTTCAGATACGCAGTATTTT. Translating it yields CASSQGSGGSDTQYF.